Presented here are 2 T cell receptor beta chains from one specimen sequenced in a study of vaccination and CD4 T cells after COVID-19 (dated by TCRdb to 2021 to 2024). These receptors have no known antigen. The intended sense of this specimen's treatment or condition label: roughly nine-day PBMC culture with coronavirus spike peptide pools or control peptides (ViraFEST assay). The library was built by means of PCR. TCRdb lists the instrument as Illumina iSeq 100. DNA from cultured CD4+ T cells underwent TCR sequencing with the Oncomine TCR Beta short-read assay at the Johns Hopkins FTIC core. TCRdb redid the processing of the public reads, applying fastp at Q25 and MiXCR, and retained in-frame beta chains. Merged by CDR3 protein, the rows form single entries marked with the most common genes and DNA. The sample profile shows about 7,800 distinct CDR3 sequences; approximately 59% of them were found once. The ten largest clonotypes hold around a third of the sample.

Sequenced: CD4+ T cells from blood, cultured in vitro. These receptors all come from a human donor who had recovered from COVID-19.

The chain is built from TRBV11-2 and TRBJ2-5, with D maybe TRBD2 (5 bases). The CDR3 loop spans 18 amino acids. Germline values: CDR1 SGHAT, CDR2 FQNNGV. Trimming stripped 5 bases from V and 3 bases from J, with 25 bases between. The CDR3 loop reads CASSQRTSHGPGEETQYF. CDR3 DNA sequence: TGTGCCAGCAGCCAACGGACCTCCCACGGACCCGGGGAAGAGACCCAGTACTTC.

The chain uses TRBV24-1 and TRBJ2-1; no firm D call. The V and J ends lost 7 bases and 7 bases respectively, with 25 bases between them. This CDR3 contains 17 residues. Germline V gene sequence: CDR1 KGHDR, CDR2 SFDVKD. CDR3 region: CATSDTLRQSLRNEQFF. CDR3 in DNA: TGTGCCACCAGCGATACCTTAAGGCAGTCACTTCGAAATGAGCAGTTCTTC.